This entry concerns a single TCR beta chain. Antigen specificity is unknown. At one end the junction does not follow the germline gene, possibly because of a read error. The CDR3 extends over 13 amino acids. Germline loops: CDR1 DFQATT, CDR2 SNEGSKA (reference sequence). This specimen comes from a study of breast tumors, draining lymph nodes, adjacent tissues. Using its own MiXCR run on the multiplex PCR reads, TCRdb lists one record per CDR3 protein. This sample has about 270,000 distinct CDR3 sequences, with 30% found just once. Breast cancer patients provided tissue from their axillary draining lymph nodes. Notes on the study in general: Tumor and nontumor repertoires were significantly more similar in luminal-like than in basal-like breast cancer. Tumor repertoires ranked between lymph nodes and nontumor tissue in diversity, with V and J gene preferences. The data were judged consistent with most tumor T cells coming from lymph node and expanding in tumor. That most tumor T cells come from lymph nodes remained unproven.

The TCR comes from a female donor with breast cancer. Some clones in this sample may be carry-over from other donors' samples. The specimen was axillary lymph node tissue. The chain uses TRBV20-1 and TRBJ1-6, with TRBD1 identical over 7 bases. The CDR3 spells CSARNRGNSPFHF. The CDR3 region has the DNA TGCAGTGCCCGAAACAGGGGTAACTCACCCTTCCACTTT.